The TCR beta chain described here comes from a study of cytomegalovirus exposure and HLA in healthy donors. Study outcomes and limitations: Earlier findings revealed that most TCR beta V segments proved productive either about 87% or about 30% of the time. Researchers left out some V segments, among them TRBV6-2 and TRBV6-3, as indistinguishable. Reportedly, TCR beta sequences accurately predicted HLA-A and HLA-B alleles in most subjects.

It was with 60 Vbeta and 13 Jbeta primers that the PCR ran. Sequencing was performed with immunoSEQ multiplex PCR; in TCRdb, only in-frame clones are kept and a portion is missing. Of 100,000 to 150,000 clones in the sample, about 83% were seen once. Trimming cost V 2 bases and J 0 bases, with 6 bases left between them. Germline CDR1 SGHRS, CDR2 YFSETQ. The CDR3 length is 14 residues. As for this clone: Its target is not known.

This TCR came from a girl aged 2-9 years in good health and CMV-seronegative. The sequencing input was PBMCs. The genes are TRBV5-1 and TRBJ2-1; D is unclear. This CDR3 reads CASSFAFSYNEQFF. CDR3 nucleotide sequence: TGCGCCAGCAGCTTCGCGTTCTCCTACAATGAGCAGTTCTTC.